The 23 T cell receptor beta chains presented below share a single source sample, sequenced in a study of shared clonotypes between healthy human individuals. Only in-frame clones appear in the TCRdb table, and some are missing; sequencing was by immunoSEQ multiplex PCR. The profile shows about 820,000 clones, 80% to 95% of them singletons. Terminally differentiated effector memory CD45RA+ cells were excluded by CCR7 positive selection of CD45RO-negative cells. The sample taken for sequencing was naive CD8+ T cells sorted from blood. The origin of the receptors is a man aged 25-45 years in good health.

Notes on this clone: Other DNA sequences in the same sample also yield this CDR3. This sequence joins TRBV29-1 and TRBJ2-2; no clear D gene. Germline CDR1 and CDR2: SQVTM and ANQGSEA. The ends were cut back, 3 bases at V and 0 bases at J, with 5 bases in the middle. The CDR3 loop spans 13 amino acids. The CDR3 sequence: CSVERPNTGELFF. DNA of the CDR3: TGCAGCGTTGAGAGGCCGAACACCGGGGAGCTGTTTTTT.

The chain couples TRBV5-8 to TRBJ1-2; D may be TRBD1 (6 bases). The length of the CDR3 is 13 residues. Trimming removed 4 bases from V and 2 bases from J, with 9 bases in between. In germline, CDR1 is SGHTS, CDR2 YDEGEE. The CDR3 is CASSIGGNYGYTF. The CDR3 DNA reads as TGTGCCAGCAGCATAGGGGGAAACTATGGCTACACCTTC.

The chain joins TRBV27 to TRBJ1-1; no clear D gene. The CDR3 loop spans 14 amino acids. V dropped 6 bases and J dropped 4 bases, with 15 bases sitting between them. Germline loops: CDR1 MNHEY, CDR2 SMNVEV (reference sequence). The CDR3 nucleotides read TGTGCCAGCAGCCCCGGGGAGCGGGGCACTGAAGCTTTCTTT. Translation: CASSPGERGTEAFF.

The chain couples TRBV5-4 to TRBJ2-5; D might be TRBD1 (6 bases). This CDR3 contains 15 residues. The V gene's germline CDR1 is SGHNT and CDR2 YYREEE (reference sequence). V shed 1 base and J shed 1 base, with 11 bases lying between them. In DNA, the CDR3 is TGTGCCAGCAGCTTGTTAGACAGGTCCCAAGAGACCCAGTACTTC. It encodes CASSLLDRSQETQYF.

The chain uses TRBV27 and TRBJ2-3; tentative D call: TRBD2 (6 bases). V lost 5 bases and J lost 0, with 12 bases in between. Germline V lookup: CDR1 MNHEY, CDR2 SMNVEV (reference sequence). The CDR3 covers 15 residues. The CDR3 DNA sequence: TGTGCCAGCAGTCCCTCGGGAGTAAGCACAGATACGCAGTATTTT. The encoded protein is CASSPSGVSTDTQYF.

The chain recombines TRBV4-3 with TRBJ2-7, with TRBD2 as a possible D gene (6 bases). The CDR3 spans 15 residues. Germline V gene data show CDR1 as LGHNA and CDR2 as YSLEER. V was pared by 0 bases and J by 0 bases, with 9 bases between. This chain's CDR3 is CASSQERDGSYEQYF. DNA for the CDR3: TGCGCCAGCAGCCAAGAGCGGGACGGCTCCTACGAGCAGTACTTC.

This chain connects TRBV7-9 to TRBJ2-7, with 7 bases lining up with TRBD2. Germline assignment: CDR1 SEHNR and CDR2 FQNEAQ (reference sequence). J lost 3 bases, V lost 5 bases, and 7 bases had no gene match. The CDR3 spans 14 residues. The CDR3 region is CASSAAGTNYEQYF. In nucleotides, the CDR3 is TGTGCCAGCAGCGCCGCCGGGACTAACTACGAGCAGTACTTC.

This sequence joins TRBV28 and TRBJ2-1; 8 nucleotides agree with TRBD2. This CDR3 is 15 amino acids long. V trimming: 3 bases; J trimming: 2 bases; junction bases outside the gene matches: 3. Germline values: CDR1 MDHEN, CDR2 SYDVKM. The CDR3 DNA follows: TGTGCCAGCAGTTTCATGGGACTAGCCTACAATGAGCAGTTCTTC. Protein: CASSFMGLAYNEQFF.

Written as DNA, the CDR3 is TGTGCCAGCAGTGAAACTGCTACCGGGGAGCTGTTTTTT. Protein product: CASSETATGELFF. The V and J genes are TRBV6-1 and TRBJ2-2; no reliable D call. With 2 bases removed from V and 5 bases from J, the gap between germline ends came to 6 bases. This CDR3 is 13 amino acids long. Germline V gene sequence: CDR1 MNHNS, CDR2 SASEGT.

The CDR3 here is CASSIYPGQGYEQYF. CDR3 nucleotides: TGTGCCAGTAGTATCTACCCGGGACAGGGTTACGAGCAGTACTTC. V is TRBV19 and J is TRBJ2-7; 9 positions agree with TRBD1. The V and J ends lost 3 bases and 4 bases, in that order; junction bases with no gene match: 7. CDR1 LNHDA and CDR2 SQIVND come from the germline V gene (reference sequence). The CDR3 covers 15 residues.

Comment on this clone: Different DNA sequences within this sample yield the same CDR3. The chain uses TRBV19 and TRBJ1-5; D not certain. The CDR3 totals 15 residues. Between the trimmed V and J ends, which lost 3 bases and 4 bases, there was a span of 13 bases. Per the germline V gene, CDR1 is LNHDA and CDR2 is SQIVND (reference sequence). The CDR3 DNA sequence: TGTGCCAGTAGTATCGGAGGGCTATCAAATCAGCCCCAGCATTTT. Residues: CASSIGGLSNQPQHF.

The rearrangement joins TRBV11-2 to TRBJ1-4; 10 bases fit TRBD1. Germline V gene sequence: CDR1 SGHAT, CDR2 FQNNGV. The CDR3 covers 20 residues. Trimming took 0 bases from V and 1 from J; bases not matched to a gene: 11. CDR3 in DNA: TGTGCCAGCAGCTTAGATTTTTGGGGACAGGGGATGGTAACTAATGAAAAACTGTTTTTT. Residues: CASSLDFWGQGMVTNEKLFF.

CDR3 residues: CASSPIEGTEAFF. The CDR3 DNA reads as TGTGCCAGCAGCCCTATAGAGGGCACTGAAGCTTTCTTT. The rearrangement joins TRBV14 to TRBJ1-1; D unclear. The germline V gene has CDR1 SGHDN and CDR2 FVKESK. Deletions cut 4 bases from V and 4 bases from J, with 10 bases between. The CDR3 consists of 13 residues.

V is TRBV7-3 and J is TRBJ2-1, with 9 bases lining up with TRBD2. The V gene's germline CDR1 is SGHTA and CDR2 FQGTGA. CDR3 length: 14 residues. V was clipped by 8 bases and J by 5 bases; unmatched bases: 7. The CDR3: CASGYSGSNNEQFF. DNA for the CDR3: TGTGCCAGCGGATATAGCGGGAGTAACAATGAGCAGTTCTTC.

The chain uses TRBV6-1 and TRBJ1-3, with D uncertain. CDR1 MNHNS and CDR2 SASEGT come from the germline V gene. This CDR3 is built from 15 residues. Trimming took 4 bases from V and 2 from J, leaving 12 bases between them. DNA for the CDR3: TGTGCCAGCAGTGTGGGGAGAACGGCTGGAAACACCATATATTTT. Residues: CASSVGRTAGNTIYF.

The chain is built from TRBV7-6 and TRBJ2-3; TRBD2 aligns across 7 bases. V shed 5 bases, J shed 0 bases, and the junction held 11 bases outside the gene matches. The CDR3 totals 17 residues. CDR1 and CDR2 (germline): SGHVS, FNYEAQ. The CDR3 sequence is CASSTLVGRGSTDTQYF. The CDR3 DNA sequence: TGTGCCAGCAGCACCTTAGTTGGGCGGGGGAGCACAGATACGCAGTATTTT.

The chain links TRBV11-1 to TRBJ1-1; no definite D call. The CDR3 has 16 amino acids. With 4 bases removed from V and 1 base from J, the gap between germline ends came to 16 bases. Germline values: CDR1 SGHAT, CDR2 FQDESV (reference sequence). The CDR3 DNA is TGTGCCAGCAGCTCCTCCTTCGGACTGAGGAACACTGAAGCTTTCTTT. Its protein is CASSSSFGLRNTEAFF.

The J gene is TRBJ2-2, the V gene TRBV9; no clear D. Deletions cut 4 bases from V and 7 bases from J, with 8 bases between. This CDR3 is 12 amino acids long. Germline loops: CDR1 SGDLS, CDR2 YYNGEE. Here the CDR3 reads CASSSRYGELFF. DNA for the CDR3: TGTGCCAGCAGCTCCCGATACGGGGAGCTGTTTTTT.

The V call is TRBV11-2, the J call TRBJ2-1; 7 bases agree with TRBD2. The ends lost 7 bases at V and 5 bases at J; junction bases unmatched: 8. Germline-derived CDR1 and CDR2 are SGHAT and FQNNGV. This CDR3 has 14 amino acids. CDR3 in amino acids: CASTLAGYHNEQFF. The CDR3 DNA follows: TGTGCCAGCACATTAGCGGGTTACCACAATGAGCAGTTCTTC.

The rearrangement joins TRBV4-3 to TRBJ1-4, with D tentatively TRBD1 (6 bases). Germline CDR1 reads LGHNA; CDR2 reads YSLEER. V lost 0 bases, J lost 3 bases, and 14 bases lay in between. This CDR3 comprises 17 residues. CDR3 residues: CASSQEQGLLANEKLFF. The DNA of the CDR3 is TGCGCCAGCAGCCAAGAACAGGGACTCTTGGCTAATGAAAAACTGTTTTTT.

CDR3 coding DNA: TGTGCCAGCAGCTTAAGGAGGGACGGATCGATAATAACAGATACGCAGTATTTT. Translated, it gives CASSLRRDGSIITDTQYF. This chain connects TRBV11-2 to TRBJ2-3; possible D gene TRBD2, 6 bases. Germline CDR1 is SGHAT and CDR2 is FQNNGV. Deletions cut 2 bases from V and 3 bases from J, with 21 bases between. The CDR3 consists of 18 residues.

For this clone: The sample carries other DNA sequences with the same CDR3. The genes are TRBV7-9 and TRBJ2-1; TRBD2 matches at 13 bases. V trimming: 4 bases; J trimming: 4 bases; junction bases outside the gene matches: 1. CDR1 and CDR2 from the germline V gene are SEHNR and FQNEAQ (reference sequence). The CDR3 runs to 15 residues. The CDR3 region is CASSSGLAGYNEQFF. DNA for the CDR3: TGTGCCAGCAGCTCGGGACTAGCGGGATACAATGAGCAGTTCTTC.

The chain couples TRBV4-1 to TRBJ2-7; no firm D call. CDR3 length: 15 amino acids. V lost 2 bases, J lost 7 bases, and 18 bases lay in between. Germline values: CDR1 MGHRA, CDR2 YSYEKL. The CDR3 nucleotides are TGCGCCAGCAGCCAATCCTCCCAGGCGCTGGGGGAGCAGTACTTC. It translates to CASSQSSQALGEQYF.